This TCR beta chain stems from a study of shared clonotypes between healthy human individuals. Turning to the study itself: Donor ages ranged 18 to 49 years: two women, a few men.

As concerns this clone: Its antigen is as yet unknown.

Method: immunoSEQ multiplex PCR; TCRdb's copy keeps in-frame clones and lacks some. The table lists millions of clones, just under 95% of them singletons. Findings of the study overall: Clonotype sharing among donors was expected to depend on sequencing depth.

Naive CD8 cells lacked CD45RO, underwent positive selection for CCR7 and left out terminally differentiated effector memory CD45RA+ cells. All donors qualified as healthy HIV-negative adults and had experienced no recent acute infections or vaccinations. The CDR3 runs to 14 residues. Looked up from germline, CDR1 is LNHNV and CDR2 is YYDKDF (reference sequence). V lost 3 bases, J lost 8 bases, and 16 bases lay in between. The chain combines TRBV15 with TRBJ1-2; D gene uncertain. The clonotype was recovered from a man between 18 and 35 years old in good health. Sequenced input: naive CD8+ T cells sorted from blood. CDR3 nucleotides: TGTGCCACCAGCAGTGCGGACCGGGATGTGGGCTACACCTTC. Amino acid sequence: CATSSADRDVGYTF.